Reported below is one T cell receptor beta chain. The sample comes from a study of T-cell reconstitution after alpha-beta-depleted transplantation in children. The CDR3 extends over 14 amino acids. Per the germline V gene, CDR1 is SGHRS and CDR2 is YFSETQ. Trimming removed 4 bases from V and 3 bases from J, with 12 bases in between. TCRbeta library construction was performed incorporating unique molecular identifiers. TCRdb reprocessed the PCR reads with MiXCR, giving one entry per CDR3 protein. The table records some 300,000 distinct CDR3 sequences, about a tenth of them present only once. The rearrangement links TRBV5-1 to TRBJ2-3, with D maybe TRBD2 (5 bases). The sequence derives from a human donor who donated a stem cell graft to a child with acute lymphoblastic leukemia. The source material was PBMCs from the stem cell graft donor, sampled from the stem cell graft. The CDR3 DNA is TGCGCCAGCAGCCAGAGGGCCCCGACAGATACGCAGTATTTT. It yields the protein CASSQRAPTDTQYF.